The 6 T cell receptor beta chains given below trace back to one sample, sequenced in a study of control samples from healthy donors and cancer patients. Sequenced by immunoSEQ multiplex PCR; TCRdb stores in-frame clones only, minus some. The top ten hold 5.5% to 8% of the sample, which has 400,000 to 500,000 clones, more than 80% seen once. Sample: PBMCs. The receptors were gathered from a man between 40 and 49 years old with head and neck cancer.

This chain uses TRBV7-9 with TRBJ2-1; no clear D. The CDR3 runs to 18 residues. Germline V lookup: CDR1 SEHNR, CDR2 FQNEAQ (reference sequence). The germline V and J ends were trimmed by 5 bases and 5 bases, with 25 bases remaining between them. CDR3 bases: TGTGCCAGCAGCCCTTCATTTCTAACATCCTCAATCCACAATGAGCAGTTCTTC. Translated, it gives CASSPSFLTSSIHNEQFF.

The chain carries TRBV6-2 or TRBV6-3 and TRBJ2-4; D possibly uses TRBD1 or TRBD2 (5 bases each). Trimming shortened V by 0 bases and J by 8 bases, and 8 bases separated the two germline ends. CDR3 size: 13 residues. Germline-derived CDR1 and CDR2 are MNHEY and SVGEGT. The CDR3 DNA reads TGTGCCAGCAGTTACTCTGGGGGATACATTCAGTACTTC. It is translated as CASSYSGGYIQYF.

The rearrangement joins TRBV5-1 to TRBJ1-1, with a weak D call TRBD1 (5 bases). Germline V gene sequence: CDR1 SGHRS, CDR2 YFSETQ. This CDR3 has 14 residues. V shed 3 bases and J shed 5 bases, with 14 bases lying between them. This chain's CDR3 is CASSSPGSRTEAFF. The CDR3 coding sequence is TGCGCCAGCAGCTCCCCAGGGAGTCGGACTGAAGCTTTCTTT.

This sequence joins TRBV11-3 and TRBJ2-3, with 11 positions matching TRBD2. The CDR3 is made up of 15 amino acids. CDR1 and CDR2 from the germline V gene are SGHNT and YENEEA. V was pared by 6 bases and J by 3 bases, with 5 bases of the junction left unmatched. CDR3 amino acids: CASSTTSGETDTQYF. In DNA form, the CDR3 reads TGTGCCAGCAGTACGACTAGCGGGGAGACAGATACGCAGTATTTT.

This clone was seen only a few times. This sequence joins TRBV11-2 and TRBJ1-1; 7 nucleotides align to TRBD1. The CDR3 has 18 amino acids. The ends lost 1 base at V and 1 base at J; junction bases unmatched: 12. Germline CDR1 is SGHAT and CDR2 is FQNNGV. The CDR3 DNA reads as TGTGCCAGCAGCTTAGTATTGGGACAGAGCCAAAAGAACACTGAAGCTTTCTTT. Its protein is CASSLVLGQSQKNTEAFF.

The J gene is TRBJ2-7, the V gene TRBV4-1, with TRBD2 matching 11 bases. The CDR3 covers 15 residues. Germline V gives CDR1 MGHRA, CDR2 YSYEKL. The ends lost 5 bases at V and 0 bases at J; junction bases unmatched: 3. This CDR3 reads CASSYGLAGSYEQYF. CDR3 nucleotides: TGCGCCAGCAGCTACGGACTAGCGGGCTCCTACGAGCAGTACTTC.